The 31 T cell receptor beta chains reported below all come from one sample, sequenced in a study of neurological immune-mediated disorders. TCRdb analysed the 5' RACE reads with MiXCR anew, one entry per CDR3 protein. The table has fewer than 80,000 distinct CDR3 sequences, roughly 5.6% seen once. The specimen sequenced was PBMCs. The receptors were sampled from a woman under 40 with multiple sclerosis.

This clonotype has at least ten counts. The chain carries TRBV12-3 or TRBV12-4 and TRBJ1-1; possible D gene TRBD1, 6 bases. Trimming took off 0 bases at V and 1 base at J, with 12 bases between the two ends. The CDR3 runs to 16 residues. The CDR3 bases are TGTGCCAGCAGTTTAGCCCGACAGGTGGGGAACACTGAAGCTTTCTTT. Its translation is CASSLARQVGNTEAFF.

This clonotype has at least ten counts. The chain combines TRBV20-1 with TRBJ1-2; 8 bases map to TRBD1. V dropped 4 bases and J dropped 3; count of bases not matched to a gene: 7. Looked up from germline, CDR1 is DFQATT and CDR2 is SNEGSKA (reference sequence). This CDR3 contains 14 residues. CDR3 sequence: CSATPGGLDYGYTF. CDR3 bases: TGCAGTGCTACCCCAGGGGGCCTTGACTATGGCTACACCTTC.

Ten or more counts support this clonotype. The J gene is TRBJ1-2, the V gene TRBV3-1; D ambiguous. This CDR3 comprises 13 residues. The germline V gene encodes CDR1 LGHDT and CDR2 YNNKEL (reference sequence). V lost 4 bases and J 3 bases, leaving 9 bases between the germline ends. CDR3 sequence: CASSPMRDYGYTF. The CDR3 nucleotides read TGTGCCAGCAGCCCGATGCGGGACTATGGCTACACCTTC.

This clonotype has at least ten counts. This rearrangement joins TRBV20-1 to TRBJ2-3; D is unclear. CDR3 length: 13 amino acids. The ends were cut back, 5 bases at V and 0 bases at J, with 9 bases in the middle. Germline values: CDR1 DFQATT, CDR2 SNEGSKA (reference sequence). The CDR3 nucleotides read TGCAGTGCTGTGGGCTACAGCACAGATACGCAGTATTTT. Translating gives CSAVGYSTDTQYF.

This clonotype was counted many times. The chain combines TRBV5-1 with TRBJ1-4; D is perhaps TRBD1 (6 bases). The V end lost 0 bases, the J end lost 5 bases, and 14 bases lay between the germline ends. Germline CDR1 reads SGHRS; CDR2 reads YFSETQ. This CDR3 contains 16 residues. The DNA for the CDR3 is TGCGCCAGCAGCTTGGAACCGGGACAACCGAATGAAAAACTGTTTTTT. It encodes CASSLEPGQPNEKLFF.

This clonotype appeared many times. The chain joins TRBV27 to TRBJ2-5, with D perhaps matching TRBD2 (5 bases). The CDR3 is made up of 15 amino acids. Germline assignment: CDR1 MNHEY and CDR2 SMNVEV (reference sequence). V lost 6 bases and J lost 2, with 16 bases in between. The CDR3 DNA follows: TGTGCCAGCAGACCCCCGGACTCGGCTCAAGAGACCCAGTACTTC. Translating gives CASRPPDSAQETQYF.

A word on this clonotype: At one end, the junction sequence differs from germline, possibly due to a read error. The chain recombines TRBV3-1 with TRBJ1-5; TRBD1 aligns across 7 bases. The length of the CDR3 is 14 residues. CDR1 is LGHDT, CDR2 YNNKEL, per germline (reference sequence). CDR3 DNA: TGTGCCAGCAGCCTTACAGGGGTCAATCAGCCCCAGAATTTT. It is translated as CASSLTGVNQPQNF.

This chain uses TRBV14 with TRBJ2-5; D perhaps matches TRBD1 (6 bases). V lost 1 base and J lost 4, with 10 bases in between. CDR1 and CDR2 from the germline V gene are SGHDN and FVKESK. This CDR3 is built from 14 residues. CDR3 coding DNA: TGTGCCAGCAGCCAAGGAAGGGGGTCAGAGACCCAGTACTTC. Protein product: CASSQGRGSETQYF.

This clonotype was detected many times. The chain carries TRBV20-1 and TRBJ1-1; weak D call: TRBD1 (5 bases). The ends were cut back, 2 bases at V and 3 bases at J, with 16 bases in the middle. Germline V gene sequence: CDR1 DFQATT, CDR2 SNEGSKA (reference sequence). This CDR3 contains 15 residues. CDR3 sequence reads: CSARLRDRPYTEAFF. The CDR3 DNA reads TGCAGTGCTAGATTGCGAGACAGACCATACACTGAAGCTTTCTTT.

This clonotype was recorded many times. The genes are TRBV11-2 and TRBJ2-1, with D unclear. The CDR3 spans 14 residues. Per the germline V gene, CDR1 is SGHAT and CDR2 is FQNNGV. V gave up 1 base and J gave up 5 bases, with 9 bases separating them. The CDR3 spells CASSLASAHNEQFF. The CDR3 nucleotides read TGTGCCAGCAGCTTAGCATCGGCCCACAATGAGCAGTTCTTC.

In this sample, this clonotype turned up many times. The chain carries TRBV20-1 and TRBJ1-4, with D perhaps TRBD1 (5 bases). With 0 bases removed from V and 4 bases from J, the gap between germline ends came to 12 bases. Germline assignment: CDR1 DFQATT and CDR2 SNEGSKA (reference sequence). The CDR3 sequence is 15 residues long. The DNA of the CDR3 is TGCAGTGCTAGAGAACTGGGACGTGGTAATGAAAAACTGTTTTTT. This gives the protein CSARELGRGNEKLFF.

This clonotype was seen at least ten times. The CDR3: CASSYLGPSNTEAFF. DNA of the CDR3: TGTGCCAGCAGTTACCTCGGGCCGTCTAACACTGAAGCTTTCTTT. The chain has TRBV6-5 and TRBJ1-1, with unresolved D. CDR3 length: 15 amino acids. V was cut by 2 bases and J by 2 bases, with 12 bases left in between. Germline V gives CDR1 MNHEY, CDR2 SVGAGI.

The table lists this clonotype with many counts. The gene calls are TRBV3-1 and TRBJ1-2; D ambiguous. This CDR3 contains 14 residues. Trimming cost V 2 bases and J 5 bases, with 12 bases left between them. Germline CDR1 LGHDT, CDR2 YNNKEL (reference sequence). The CDR3 nucleotides read TGTGCCAGCAGCCAATCGGACGGGTGGTATGGCTACACCTTC. This codes for CASSQSDGWYGYTF.

This clonotype was seen ten or more times. The chain has TRBV20-1 and TRBJ1-5; D may be TRBD1 (5 bases). This CDR3 spans 14 amino acids. Germline-derived CDR1 and CDR2 are DFQATT and SNEGSKA (reference sequence). With 6 bases removed from V and 4 bases from J, the gap between germline ends came to 16 bases. As DNA, the CDR3 is TGCAGTGCCAGCTACCAGGGCCGGAATCAGCCCCAGCATTTT. Translating gives CSASYQGRNQPQHF.

This clonotype was seen repeatedly, ten times or more. The chain uses TRBV5-1 and TRBJ2-1; the D gene could be TRBD1 or TRBD2 (5 bases each). The CDR3 runs 13 residues. The V gene's germline CDR1 is SGHRS and CDR2 YFSETQ. Trimming shortened V by 6 bases and J by 5 bases, and 12 bases separated the two germline ends. CDR3 protein: CASNEGFHNEQFF. CDR3 sequence (DNA): TGCGCCAGCAACGAGGGGTTCCACAATGAGCAGTTCTTC.

This clonotype was seen ten or more times. The chain is built from TRBV10-2 and TRBJ2-3, with D perhaps being TRBD1 or TRBD2 (6 bases each). The CDR3 is made up of 14 amino acids. In germline, CDR1 is WSHSY, CDR2 SAAADI. V was shortened by 10 bases and J by 1 base, with 15 bases between the two germline ends. The CDR3 nucleotides read TGCGCCACCAAGGGGGGCGGGGGCACAGATACGCAGTATTTT. Translating gives CATKGGGGTDTQYF.

There are many counts of this clonotype. The chain is built from TRBV12-3 or TRBV12-4 and TRBJ2-5; the D gene is possibly TRBD1 (6 bases). The CDR3 runs 12 residues. V was shortened by 6 bases and J by 9 bases, with 14 bases between the two germline ends. CDR3 nucleotides: TGTGCCAGCAGGCCGGGTCCAGGGGCCCAGTACTTC. Its translation: CASRPGPGAQYF.

This clonotype was counted only a few times. V gene TRBV5-1 combines with J gene TRBJ1-2; no clear D. In germline, CDR1 is SGHRS, CDR2 YFSETQ. Trimming cost V 2 bases and J 3 bases, with 11 bases left between them. The CDR3 consists of 14 residues. CDR3 residues: CASSFLERDYGYTF. CDR3 nucleotides: TGCGCCAGCAGCTTTCTTGAACGGGACTATGGCTACACCTTC.

This chain uses TRBV7-9 with TRBJ1-1; D remains ambiguous. Deletions cut 6 bases from V and 4 bases from J, with 18 bases between. This CDR3 is 15 amino acids long. CDR1 SEHNR and CDR2 FQNEAQ come from the germline V gene (reference sequence). The CDR3, as DNA: TGTGCCAGCAGTCCACCCCCCAGGTTCGGCACTGAAGCTTTCTTT. This gives the protein CASSPPPRFGTEAFF.

This clonotype occurred many times. The rearrangement uses TRBV20-1 and TRBJ2-7; D is ambiguous. The CDR3 is made up of 13 amino acids. Germline V lookup: CDR1 DFQATT, CDR2 SNEGSKA (reference sequence). With 1 base removed from V and 0 bases from J, the gap between germline ends came to 7 bases. The CDR3 loop reads CSARVVSSYEQYF. For the CDR3, the DNA is TGCAGTGCTAGAGTCGTCAGCTCCTACGAGCAGTACTTC.

This clonotype has a count of ten or more. The chain combines TRBV20-1 with TRBJ1-1, with a weak D call TRBD1 (5 bases). Germline V gives CDR1 DFQATT, CDR2 SNEGSKA (reference sequence). Trimming pared 2 bases from V and 4 bases from J, leaving 17 bases between. The CDR3 sequence is 15 residues long. The chain's CDR3 is CSARPLGGDFTEAFF. The CDR3 DNA sequence: TGCAGTGCTAGACCCTTGGGGGGGGATTTCACTGAAGCTTTCTTT.

Many counts were recorded for this clonotype. This chain joins TRBV29-1 and TRBJ1-5; 8 bases map to TRBD1. V shed 4 bases, J shed 0 bases, and the junction held 5 bases outside the gene matches. Per the germline V gene, CDR1 is SQVTM and CDR2 is ANQGSEA. The CDR3 runs 15 residues. The CDR3 protein is CSVGQGIYSNQPQHF. In DNA, the CDR3 is TGCAGCGTTGGACAGGGGATATATAGCAATCAGCCCCAGCATTTT.

This clonotype appeared many times. The chain uses TRBV20-1 and TRBJ2-7; D uncertain. CDR3 length: 13 amino acids. Trimming pared 1 base from V and 5 bases from J, leaving 12 bases between. CDR1 and CDR2 from the germline V gene are DFQATT and SNEGSKA (reference sequence). CDR3 sequence: CSARGPVENEQYF. The CDR3 bases are TGCAGTGCTAGAGGTCCGGTAGAAAACGAGCAGTACTTC.

This clonotype appeared many times. V gene TRBV28 combines with J gene TRBJ2-1; 8 nucleotides agree with TRBD1. CDR3 length equals 13 residues. With 1 base clipped from V and 14 bases from J, the junction kept 7 bases outside the gene matches. Germline lookup yields CDR1 MDHEN and CDR2 SYDVKM. CDR3 coding DNA: TGTGCCAGCAGTTTATTTAGGGACAGGAGCAAGTTCTTC. Amino acids: CASSLFRDRSKFF.

This clonotype was observed at least ten times. V is TRBV15 and J is TRBJ2-1, with a tentative D call TRBD1 (5 bases). Germline V gene data show CDR1 as LNHNV and CDR2 as YYDKDF (reference sequence). This CDR3 is 15 amino acids long. Trimming cost V 0 bases and J 6 bases, with 12 bases left between them. CDR3 sequence reads: CATSRDQGIVNEQFF. The CDR3 DNA sequence: TGTGCCACCAGCAGAGACCAGGGTATCGTCAATGAGCAGTTCTTC. Together with reference TRBV15 and TRBJ2-1, the CDR3 gives the full variable domain: DAMVIQNPRYQVTQFGKPVTLSCSQTLNHNVMYWYQQKSSQAPKLLFHYYDKDFNNEADTPDNFQSRRPNTSFCFLDIRSPGLGDTAMYLCATSRDQGIVNEQFFGPGTRLTVL.

The V gene is TRBV7-9, the J gene TRBJ2-7; 8 bases line up with TRBD1. This CDR3 spans 11 amino acids. V lost 5 bases, J lost 9 bases, and 3 bases stayed unmatched. Germline V gives CDR1 SEHNR, CDR2 FQNEAQ (reference sequence). CDR3 sequence (DNA): TGTGCCAGCAGCCTTGACAGGGGGCAGTACTTC. Translation gives CASSLDRGQYF.

At least ten counts were recorded for this clonotype. The genes are TRBV7-6 and TRBJ2-7; D gene ambiguous. V was trimmed by 2 bases and J by 2 bases, leaving 7 bases between them. Germline-derived CDR1 and CDR2 are SGHVS and FNYEAQ. The CDR3 has 13 amino acids. CDR3 DNA: TGTGCCAGCAGCTTACAGAATCCCTACGAGCAGTACTTC. Translation gives CASSLQNPYEQYF.

This clonotype was picked up many times. This sequence joins TRBV20-1 and TRBJ2-1, with D perhaps given as TRBD1 or TRBD2 (5 bases each). CDR3 length: 14 amino acids. V lost 7 bases, J lost 10 bases, and 23 bases lay in between. CDR1 is DFQATT, CDR2 SNEGSKA, per germline (reference sequence). Written as DNA, the CDR3 is TGCAGTGTAAGAACCGGGGCCCGATTATCGGAGCAGTTCTTC. Protein product: CSVRTGARLSEQFF.

At least ten counts were recorded for this clonotype. This chain connects TRBV11-2 to TRBJ2-7, with unresolved D. The CDR3 length is 13 residues. The germline V and J ends were trimmed by 6 bases and 3 bases, with 12 bases remaining between them. Germline assignment: CDR1 SGHAT and CDR2 FQNNGV. CDR3 coding DNA: TGTGCCAGCAGGCCCGGTGGGAACTACGAGCAGTACTTC. Translation gives CASRPGGNYEQYF.

This clonotype was seen repeatedly, ten times or more. The V and J genes are TRBV12-3 or TRBV12-4 and TRBJ1-2; the match to TRBD1 covers 8 bases. Unmatched junction bases numbered 10, after V lost 4 bases and J lost 6 bases. There are 15 residues in the CDR3. This chain's CDR3 is CASSWRRTGGHGYTF. As DNA, the CDR3 is TGTGCCAGCAGTTGGAGACGAACAGGGGGACATGGCTACACCTTC.

As to this clonotype: A read error may explain this, as a much larger clone is one base away. V gene TRBV15 combines with J gene TRBJ2-3, with D maybe TRBD2 (5 bases). Trimming took off 3 bases at V and 0 bases at J, with 13 bases between the two ends. Germline CDR1 is LNHNV and CDR2 is YYDKDF (reference sequence). The CDR3 extends over 16 amino acids. The chain's CDR3 is CATSRRRHTSTDTQYF. For the CDR3, the DNA is TGTGCCACCAGCAGGAGGAGGCACACTAGCACAGATACGCAGTATTTT.